The clone carrying this T cell receptor beta chain was detected a few times. Its antigen is unknown. This record comes from a study of identical twins. From germline, CDR1 is DFQATT and CDR2 SNEGSKA (reference sequence). Deletions cut 6 bases from V and 5 bases from J, with 14 bases between. The CDR3 is made up of 13 amino acids. Study-level results: Insertions were reduced in abundant cord blood beta clonotypes but not in memory repertoires. Twins shared beta out-of-frame sequences in excess, but this excess was weaker.

A universal primer site came from template switching; cDNA carried unique molecular identifiers. TCRdb called the 5' RACE reads again in MiXCR, with one record for every CDR3 protein. The data contain approximately 600,000 distinct CDR3 sequences, less than 9% of them seen just once; the ten biggest clones take up 1.6%. These records were also assigned to another study, of yellow fever vaccine responses in identical twins. That investigation notes: The authors reported partly convergent, partly personalized vaccine responses in identical twins.

Material for sequencing was PBMCs. The chain combines TRBV20-1 with TRBJ2-4; a possible D gene is TRBD1 (5 bases). This TCR derives from a woman between 18 and 29 years old in good health. The CDR3 spells CSATRTPENIQYF. The CDR3 nucleotides are TGCAGTGCCACCCGGACACCAGAAAACATTCAGTACTTC.